The present entry profiles one T cell receptor (beta chain) with its context. Authors' methods: Nucleated cell number was recorded as an estimate derived from reference gene primer amplification. The method was immunoSEQ multiplex PCR; TCRdb's version includes in-frame clones alone and lacks a portion of them. V, J and clone size are those of that table, while D and trimming were read from the DNA. The sample carries around 250,000 clones, roughly 80% recorded once. Germline V CDR1 and CDR2: GTSNPN, SVGIG (reference sequence). The V end was cut by 4 bases, the J end by 4 bases, with 10 bases between. The CDR3 is 13 amino acids. The data stem from a study of blood T cell repertoires in COVID-19. Study-level information: Sites across the United States, Italy and Spain contributed samples from acute and convalescent COVID-19. T cells, B-cell-depleted T cells, or PBMCs supplied cDNA or gDNA.

This clonotype was obtained from a man between 60 and 70 years old who had recovered from COVID-19. V usage is TRBV30 and J usage is TRBJ1-4; D gene unclear. Source material: peripheral blood. The CDR3 loop reads CAWISGNNEKLFF. In DNA form, the CDR3 reads TGTGCCTGGATTTCAGGAAATAATGAAAAACTGTTTTTT.